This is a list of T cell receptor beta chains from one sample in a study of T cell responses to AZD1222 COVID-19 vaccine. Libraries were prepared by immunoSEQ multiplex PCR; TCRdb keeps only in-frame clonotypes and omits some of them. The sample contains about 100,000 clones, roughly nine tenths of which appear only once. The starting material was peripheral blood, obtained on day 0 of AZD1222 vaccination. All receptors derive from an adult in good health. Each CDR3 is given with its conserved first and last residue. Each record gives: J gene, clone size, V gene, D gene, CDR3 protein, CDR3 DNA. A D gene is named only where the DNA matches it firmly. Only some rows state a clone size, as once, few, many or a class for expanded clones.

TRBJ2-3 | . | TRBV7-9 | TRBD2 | CASSLARDYTDTQYF | TGTGCCAGCAGCTTAGCTCGGGACTACACAGATACGCAGTATTTT
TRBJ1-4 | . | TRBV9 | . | CASSPREGPREKLFF | TGTGCCAGCAGCCCGCGGGAAGGGCCTCGGGAAAAACTGTTTTTT
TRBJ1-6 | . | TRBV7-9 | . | CASSLGGRNSPLHF | TGTGCCAGCAGCTTAGGCGGGCGGAATTCACCCCTCCACTTT
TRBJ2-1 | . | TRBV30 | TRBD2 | CAWSVGGASGRHNEQFF | TGTGCCTGGAGTGTAGGTGGGGCTAGCGGGAGGCACAATGAGCAGTTCTTC
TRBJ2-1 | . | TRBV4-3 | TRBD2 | CASSQEVGGWDEQFF | TGCGCCAGCAGCCAAGAGGTCGGGGGGTGGGATGAGCAGTTCTTC
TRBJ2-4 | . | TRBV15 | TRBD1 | CATSDGQGGNIQYF | TGTGCCACCAGCGACGGACAGGGTGGAAACATTCAGTACTTC
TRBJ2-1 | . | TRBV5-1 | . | CASSSQGNEQFF | TGCGCCAGCAGCTCTCAGGGCAATGAGCAGTTCTTC
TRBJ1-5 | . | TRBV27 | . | CASSLPLQIVRDNSNQPQHF | TGTGCCAGCAGTTTACCTCTACAGATAGTACGCGATAATAGCAATCAGCCCCAGCATTTT
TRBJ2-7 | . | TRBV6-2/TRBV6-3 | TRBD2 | CASSYSRLAGVDAEQYF | TGTGCCAGCAGTTACTCCCGACTAGCGGGAGTGGATGCCGAGCAGTACTTC
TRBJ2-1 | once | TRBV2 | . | CASSARPSYNEQFF | TGTGCCAGCAGTGCCCGGCCGTCCTACAATGAGCAGTTCTTC
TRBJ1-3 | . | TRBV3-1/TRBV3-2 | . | CASSQDIPGAGALRTGNTIYF | TGTGCCAGCAGCCAAGATATCCCAGGAGCAGGGGCCCTGAGAACTGGAAACACCATATATTTT
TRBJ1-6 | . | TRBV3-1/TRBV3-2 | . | CASSPTWGESPLHF | TGTGCCAGCAGCCCTACCTGGGGGGAATCACCCCTCCACTTT
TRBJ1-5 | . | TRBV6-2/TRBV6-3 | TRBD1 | CASSYSRQGHSNQPQHF | TGTGCCAGCAGTTACTCCCGACAGGGCCATAGCAATCAGCCCCAGCATTTT
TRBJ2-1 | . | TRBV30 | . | CAWNSQGNEQFF | TGTGCCTGGAATAGTCAGGGCAATGAGCAGTTCTTC
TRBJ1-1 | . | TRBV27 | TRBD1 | CASSLYKGAFTEAFF | TGTGCCAGCAGTTTATATAAGGGGGCCTTCACTGAAGCTTTCTTT
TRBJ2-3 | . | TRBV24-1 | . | CATSDPGTSGTDTQYF | TGTGCCACCAGTGACCCCGGGACCTCCGGCACAGATACGCAGTATTTT
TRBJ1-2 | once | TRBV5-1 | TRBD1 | CASSSGSQQQGARGYTF | TGCGCCAGCAGCTCAGGATCACAGCAACAGGGGGCAAGGGGCTACACCTTC
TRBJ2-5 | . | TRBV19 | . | CASSPPGSAGETQYF | TGTGCCAGTTCCCCCCCGGGATCAGCGGGCGAGACCCAGTACTTC
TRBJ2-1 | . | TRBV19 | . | CASSIGTAGLGNEQFF | TGTGCCAGTAGTATAGGTACAGCGGGTCTCGGGAATGAGCAGTTCTTC
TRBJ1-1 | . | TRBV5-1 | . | CASSFDGGNTEAFF | TGCGCCAGCAGCTTCGACGGGGGGAACACTGAAGCTTTCTTT
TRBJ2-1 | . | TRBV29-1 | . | CSVEDRASRALSYNEQFF | TGCAGCGTTGAAGATCGGGCTAGCCGAGCCCTCTCCTACAATGAGCAGTTCTTC
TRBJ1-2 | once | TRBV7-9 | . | CASSPAGAKGYTF | TGTGCCAGCAGCCCGGCGGGCGCCAAAGGCTACACCTTC
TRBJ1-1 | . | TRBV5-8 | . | CASSSRVLILNTEAFF | TGTGCCAGCAGCTCCAGGGTGCTTATATTGAACACTGAAGCTTTCTTT
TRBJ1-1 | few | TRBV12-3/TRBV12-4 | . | CASSNNYEAFF | TGTGCCAGCAGTAATAATTATGAAGCTTTCTTT
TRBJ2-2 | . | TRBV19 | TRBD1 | CASSTSGQGTPGELFF | TGTGCCAGTAGTACATCGGGACAGGGTACTCCCGGGGAGCTGTTTTTT
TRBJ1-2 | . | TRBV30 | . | CAWSVWRGEYGYTF | TGTGCCTGGAGTGTATGGAGAGGGGAGTATGGCTACACCTTC
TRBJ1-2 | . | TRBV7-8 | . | CASSFGGGFYGYTF | TGTGCCAGCAGCTTCGGGGGAGGGTTCTATGGCTACACCTTC
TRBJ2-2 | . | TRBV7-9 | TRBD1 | CASHRGSTGELFF | TGTGCCAGTCACAGGGGGAGCACCGGGGAGCTGTTTTTT
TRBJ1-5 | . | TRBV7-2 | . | CASSLGSENPQPQHF | TGTGCCAGCAGCTTAGGGTCGGAGAACCCTCAGCCCCAGCATTTT
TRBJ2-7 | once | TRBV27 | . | CASSSYRHVEQYF | TGTGCCAGCAGTTCCTACCGACATGTCGAGCAGTACTTC
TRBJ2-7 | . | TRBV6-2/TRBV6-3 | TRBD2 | CASRYRTSGRAYYEQYF | TGTGCCAGCAGATACAGGACTAGCGGGAGGGCCTACTACGAGCAGTACTTC
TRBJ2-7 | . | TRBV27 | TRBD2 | CASSLSIMGGSSYEQYF | TGTGCCAGCAGTTTATCGATAATGGGCGGGAGCTCCTACGAGCAGTACTTC
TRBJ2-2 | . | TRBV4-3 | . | CATARGLATGELFF | TGCGCCACCGCGCGGGGTTTGGCCACCGGGGAGCTGTTTTTT
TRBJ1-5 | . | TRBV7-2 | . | CASSLFGQPTQPQHF | TGTGCCAGCAGCTTGTTTGGACAGCCAACACAGCCCCAGCATTTT
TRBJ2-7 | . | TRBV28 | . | CASSLIGGIYEQYF | TGTGCCAGCAGTTTAATTGGAGGGATTTACGAGCAGTACTTC
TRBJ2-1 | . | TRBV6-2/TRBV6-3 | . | CASSYSIKPLRDEHDNEQFF | TGTGCCAGCAGTTACTCCATAAAACCCCTCCGGGACGAACATGACAATGAGCAGTTCTTC
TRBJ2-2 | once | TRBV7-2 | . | CASSLQIAGGGSAGELFF | TGTGCCAGCAGCCTACAAATCGCGGGTGGGGGGTCCGCCGGGGAGCTGTTTTTT
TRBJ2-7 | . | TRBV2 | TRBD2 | CASSVGTSGSYEQYF | TGTGCCAGCAGTGTGGGGACTAGCGGTTCCTACGAGCAGTACTTC
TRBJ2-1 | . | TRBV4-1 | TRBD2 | CASSQAVAGVLYNEQFF | TGCGCCAGCAGCCAAGCGGTAGCGGGGGTGCTCTACAATGAGCAGTTCTTC
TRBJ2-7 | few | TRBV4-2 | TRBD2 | CASSQDLPSGAGYYEQYF | TGTGCCAGCAGCCAAGATCTCCCTTCGGGAGCGGGGTATTACGAGCAGTACTTC
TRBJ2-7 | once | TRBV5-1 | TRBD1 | CASSLVSGGDEQYF | TGCGCCAGCAGCTTGGTGTCAGGGGGCGACGAGCAGTACTTC